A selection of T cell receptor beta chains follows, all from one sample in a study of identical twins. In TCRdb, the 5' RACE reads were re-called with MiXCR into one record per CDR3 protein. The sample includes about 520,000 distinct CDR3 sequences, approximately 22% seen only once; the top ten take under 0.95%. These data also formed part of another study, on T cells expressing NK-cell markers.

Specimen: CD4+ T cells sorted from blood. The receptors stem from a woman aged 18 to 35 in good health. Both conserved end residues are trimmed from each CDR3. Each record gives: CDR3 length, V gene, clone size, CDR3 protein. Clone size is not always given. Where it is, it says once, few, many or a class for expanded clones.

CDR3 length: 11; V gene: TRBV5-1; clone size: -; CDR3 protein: ASSLSRGHGYT
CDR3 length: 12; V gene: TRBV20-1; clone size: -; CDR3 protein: SATLAGGGNTQY
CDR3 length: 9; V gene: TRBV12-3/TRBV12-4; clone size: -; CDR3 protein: ASSLGHQQY
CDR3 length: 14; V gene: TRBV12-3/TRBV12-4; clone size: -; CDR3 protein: ASSATSGGHTDTQY
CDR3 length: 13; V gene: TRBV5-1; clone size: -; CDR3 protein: ASSFSGQPNYGYT
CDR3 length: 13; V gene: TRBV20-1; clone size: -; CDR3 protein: SAREQTAYNSPLH
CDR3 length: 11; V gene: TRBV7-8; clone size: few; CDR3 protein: ASRENLNTEAF
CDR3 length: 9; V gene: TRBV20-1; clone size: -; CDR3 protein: RPDRLDGYT
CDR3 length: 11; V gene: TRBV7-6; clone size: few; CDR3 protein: ASSLDRSQPQH
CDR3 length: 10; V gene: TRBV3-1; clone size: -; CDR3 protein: ASSRLHTEAF
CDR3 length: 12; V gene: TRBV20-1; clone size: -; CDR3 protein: SARDAGAKNIQY
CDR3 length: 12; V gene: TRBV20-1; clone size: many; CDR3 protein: SAVGLAAYNEQF
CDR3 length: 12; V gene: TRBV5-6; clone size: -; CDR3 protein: ASRLDRISDTQY
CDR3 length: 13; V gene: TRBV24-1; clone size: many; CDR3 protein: ATPPVFGDLYEQY
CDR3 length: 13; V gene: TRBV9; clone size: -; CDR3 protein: ASSVDGTAYYGYT
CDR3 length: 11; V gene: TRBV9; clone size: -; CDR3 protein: ASSVDGRDAQY
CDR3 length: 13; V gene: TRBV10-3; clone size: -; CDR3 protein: AISNPLGGRETQY
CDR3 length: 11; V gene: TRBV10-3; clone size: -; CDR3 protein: AISESGQDGYT